Below are 15 T cell receptor beta chains sequenced from a single sample in a study of cytomegalovirus exposure and HLA in healthy donors. The study ran its PCR with 60 Vbeta and 13 Jbeta primers. TCRdb keeps only in-frame clones here, not all; method: immunoSEQ multiplex PCR. The data show about 98,000 clones, roughly 70% seen once. The material sequenced was PBMCs. These receptors were taken from a man aged 45-60 years in good health and CMV-seronegative.

Regarding this clone: Mismatch with germline at one junction end may stem from a read error. This chain joins TRBV7-2 and TRBJ1-6, with a possible D match to TRBD1 (5 bases). The CDR3 contains 16 residues. From germline, CDR1 is SGHTA and CDR2 FQGNSA. The CDR3 coding sequence is TGTGCCAGCAGCTTTACCTCACAGGCCCTAAATTCACCCCCCCACTTT. Its protein is CASSFTSQALNSPPHF.

The chain links TRBV28 to TRBJ1-2; 8 nucleotides agree with TRBD1. This CDR3 spans 16 amino acids. Trimming at V came to 2 bases and at J to 6 bases, leaving 11 bases not matched to a gene. The germline CDR1 and CDR2 sequences are MDHEN and SYDVKM. CDR3 sequence reads: CASSLNNAGQGHGYTF. As DNA, the CDR3 is TGTGCCAGCAGTTTAAACAACGCTGGACAGGGCCATGGCTACACCTTC.

J is TRBJ2-1 and V is TRBV11-2; 8 nucleotides align to TRBD2. Germline CDR1 reads SGHAT; CDR2 reads FQNNGV. J was trimmed by 0 bases and V by 8 bases; bases with no gene match: 6. The CDR3 totals 15 residues. CDR3 amino acids: CASARGGSSYNEQFF. For the CDR3, the DNA is TGTGCCAGCGCACGCGGGGGGAGCTCCTACAATGAGCAGTTCTTC.

The rearrangement uses TRBV6-1 and TRBJ1-2; D is perhaps TRBD1 (6 bases). The V gene's germline CDR1 is MNHNS and CDR2 SASEGT. The V end was cut by 6 bases, the J end by 0 bases, with 11 bases between. There are 14 residues in the CDR3. CDR3 protein: CASSRRTANYGYTF. The DNA of the CDR3 is TGTGCCAGCAGCCGGCGGACAGCTAACTATGGCTACACCTTC.

This chain connects TRBV5-8 to TRBJ2-3, with D possibly TRBD1 on 6 matching bases. CDR1 is SGHTS, CDR2 YDEGEE, per germline. The CDR3 is 12 amino acids. Trimming pared 10 bases from V and 5 bases from J, leaving 14 bases between. The CDR3 DNA sequence: TGTGCCGCACAGGGCGCGGGAGATACGCAGTATTTT. Translated, it gives CAAQGAGDTQYF.

This clone came up a few times. This chain links TRBV27 with TRBJ2-6; D gene unclear. V was shortened by 0 bases and J by 0 bases, with 18 bases between the two germline ends. The CDR3 totals 20 residues. Germline V lookup: CDR1 MNHEY, CDR2 SMNVEV (reference sequence). CDR3 region: CASSLSSLPGWVSGANVLTF. The CDR3 DNA follows: TGTGCCAGCAGTTTATCTTCCCTCCCAGGTTGGGTCTCTGGGGCCAACGTCCTGACTTTC.

The V and J genes are TRBV10-1 and TRBJ2-1, with TRBD2 identical over 8 bases. The V gene's germline CDR1 is WNHNN and CDR2 SYGVQD (reference sequence). The CDR3 extends over 16 amino acids. The V and J ends lost 6 bases and 5 bases, in that order; junction bases with no gene match: 12. The CDR3 bases are TGCGCCAGCAGCCCAAGCCTAGCGGGCACCAACAATGAGCAGTTCTTC. Encoded protein: CASSPSLAGTNNEQFF.

The genes are TRBV11-2 and TRBJ2-1; 9 bases are a match to TRBD1. Germline values: CDR1 SGHAT, CDR2 FQNNGV. The CDR3 runs to 16 residues. V was pared by 1 base and J by 6 bases, with 7 bases of the junction left unmatched. The DNA for the CDR3 is TGTGCCAGCAGCTTAGCCCTTGGGACAGGGAGCAATGAGCAGTTCTTC. It specifies CASSLALGTGSNEQFF.

The chain has TRBV6-1 and TRBJ2-4; TRBD2 agrees at 9 bases. The junction had 12 bases not matched to a gene; V was cut back by 4 bases and J by 5 bases. Germline V lookup: CDR1 MNHNS, CDR2 SASEGT. The CDR3 contains 17 residues. The CDR3 region has the DNA TGTGCCAGCAGTGCCCTTACGGCTAGCGGGGAACAAAACATTCAGTACTTC. Residues: CASSALTASGEQNIQYF.

This clone has only one observation. This chain uses TRBV10-3 with TRBJ1-2, with a tentative D call TRBD1 (5 bases). Trimming shortened V by 8 bases and J by 2 bases, and 12 bases separated the two germline ends. CDR1 is ENHRY and CDR2 is SYGVKD in the germline V gene. The CDR3 runs 13 residues. CDR3 DNA sequence: TGTGCCATCCTGGGGGGGGTCAACTATGGCTACACCTTC. This translates into CAILGGVNYGYTF.

V usage is TRBV11-1 and J usage is TRBJ2-5; D uncertain. The CDR3 consists of 14 residues. With 0 bases removed from V and 1 base from J, the gap between germline ends came to 6 bases. Germline assignment: CDR1 SGHAT and CDR2 FQDESV (reference sequence). CDR3 bases: TGTGCCAGCAGCTTAGCGGCCTTCCAAGAGACCCAGTACTTC. This codes for CASSLAAFQETQYF.

The rearrangement uses TRBV7-2 and TRBJ1-2; the match to TRBD1 covers 8 bases. The CDR3 runs 16 residues. Germline CDR1 is SGHTA and CDR2 is FQGNSA. V gave up 1 base and J gave up 7 bases; unmatched junction bases: 11. The CDR3 DNA is TGTGCCAGCAGCTTAGGAATAAGAGGACAGGGTCGTGGCTACACCTTC. Protein sequence: CASSLGIRGQGRGYTF.

This clone was found once. This sequence joins TRBV4-3 and TRBJ2-3; D gene uncertain. Deletions cut 1 base from V and 2 bases from J, with 7 bases between. The germline CDR1 and CDR2 sequences are LGHNA and YSLEER. CDR3 length: 14 residues. CDR3 region: CASSQVQTTDTQYF. The CDR3 nucleotides are TGCGCCAGCAGCCAAGTACAGACCACAGATACGCAGTATTTT.

This rearrangement joins TRBV2 to TRBJ2-7; 12 bases line up with TRBD2. CDR3 size: 13 residues. CDR1 and CDR2 from the germline V gene are SNHLY and FYNNEI. Trimming took 8 bases from V and 6 from J; bases not matched to a gene: 5. For the CDR3, the DNA is TGTGCCAGCCGACTAGCGGGAGAGGGCGAGCAGTACTTC. It codes for CASRLAGEGEQYF.

For the CDR3, the DNA is TGTGCCAGCAGCTTGGACGGACAAACGAACACTGAAGCTTTCTTT. Protein sequence: CASSLDGQTNTEAFF. V and J are TRBV5-6 and TRBJ1-1; D perhaps matches TRBD1 (5 bases). V gave up 0 bases and J gave up 1 base, with 10 bases separating them. Germline loops: CDR1 SGHDT, CDR2 YYEEEE. This CDR3 has 15 residues.